What follows are 10 T cell receptor beta chains derived from one specimen sequenced in a study of response to subunit inactivated influenza vaccine. TCRdb re-called the RT-PCR reads with MiXCR, one entry per CDR3 protein. Of about 620,000 distinct CDR3 sequences in the sample, roughly 10% were seen once. The sample in question was PBMCs from blood, obtained on the day of vaccination. The source of these receptors is a middle-aged man who received an inactivated influenza vaccine.

The chain combines TRBV6-5 with TRBJ2-3; either TRBD1 or TRBD2 may fit D (5 bases each). The CDR3 extends over 15 amino acids. The germline V gene encodes CDR1 MNHEY and CDR2 SVGAGI. V gave up 0 bases and J gave up 6 bases, with 13 bases separating them. CDR3 residues: CASSYSPRGADTQYF. CDR3 nucleotide sequence: TGTGCCAGCAGTTACTCCCCACGAGGGGCGGATACGCAGTATTTT.

The chain has TRBV5-1 and TRBJ2-3; D call uncertain. The CDR3 spans 15 residues. Germline values: CDR1 SGHRS, CDR2 YFSETQ. Trimming removed 0 bases from V and 1 base from J, with 9 bases in between. The CDR3 DNA reads TGCGCCAGCAGCTTGGGGCTAGACCGCACAGATACGCAGTATTTT. Translating it yields CASSLGLDRTDTQYF.

The chain links TRBV7-9 to TRBJ1-2; the D is unclear. With 6 bases removed from V and 0 bases from J, the gap between germline ends came to 11 bases. The CDR3 spans 14 residues. Looked up from germline, CDR1 is SEHNR and CDR2 is FQNEAQ (reference sequence). In DNA form, the CDR3 reads TGTGCCAGCAGTTCCGACACAGCTAACTATGGCTACACCTTC. Its translation: CASSSDTANYGYTF.

The table lists this clonotype with many counts. This chain connects TRBV7-2 to TRBJ2-5, with TRBD1 as a possible D gene (6 bases). Trimming took 4 bases from V and 0 from J, leaving 18 bases between them. The germline V gene encodes CDR1 SGHTA and CDR2 FQGNSA. The CDR3 sequence is 17 residues long. Here the CDR3 DNA reads TGTGCCAGCAGCTCTTGGGGGCAGGGGTTAAACCAAGAGACCCAGTACTTC. It codes for CASSSWGQGLNQETQYF.

This clonotype appeared a few times. This chain uses TRBV28 with TRBJ1-3; TRBD1 agrees at 7 bases. The CDR3 has 15 amino acids. Germline V CDR1 and CDR2: MDHEN, SYDVKM. V shed 6 bases and J 0 bases; nucleotides not matched to a gene: 5. CDR3 coding DNA: TGTGCCAGCAGCTGGGACAGCTTCTCTGGAAACACCATATATTTT. Its translation is CASSWDSFSGNTIYF.

The CDR3 region has the DNA TGTGCCAGCAGCTTTCGAGGATCAGGGATGGGCTACGAGCAGTACTTC. Translated, it gives CASSFRGSGMGYEQYF. The chain uses TRBV5-5 and TRBJ2-7, with a possible D match to TRBD1 (5 bases). Trimming took 2 bases from V and 3 from J, leaving 18 bases between them. The germline gives CDR1 SGHKS, CDR2 YYEKEE (reference sequence). The CDR3 consists of 16 residues.

This clonotype was seen only a few times. This rearrangement joins TRBV6-1 to TRBJ2-7; D might be TRBD1 or TRBD2, each matching 5 bases. The germline V gene has CDR1 MNHNS and CDR2 SASEGT. The CDR3 is made up of 15 amino acids. V lost 6 bases to trimming and J lost 0 bases, with 15 bases between them. The CDR3 nucleotides read TGTGCCAGCAGGAGGGACGGAGTGAGCTCCTACGAGCAGTACTTC. It is translated as CASRRDGVSSYEQYF.

This clonotype was seen more than once but under ten times. The genes are TRBV7-2 and TRBJ1-1; D call uncertain. V lost 5 bases to trimming and J lost 1 base, with 14 bases between them. Per germline, CDR1 SGHTA and CDR2 FQGNSA. The CDR3 has 15 residues. The CDR3 DNA sequence: TGTGCCAGCAGCCCACCGGGAACCCGGAACACTGAAGCTTTCTTT. It encodes CASSPPGTRNTEAFF.

In this sample, this clonotype turned up a few times. The chain links TRBV20-1 to TRBJ1-1; TRBD1 is a possible D gene (6 bases). CDR1 DFQATT and CDR2 SNEGSKA come from the germline V gene (reference sequence). This CDR3 is built from 14 residues. V was trimmed by 1 base and J by 11 bases, leaving 20 bases between them. The CDR3 DNA follows: TGCAGTGCTAGAGCGATTGGTCAGGGGCCCGACGCTTTCTTT. Its translation is CSARAIGQGPDAFF.

This chain connects TRBV6-2 or TRBV6-3 to TRBJ2-1; D unresolved. This CDR3 has 17 amino acids. Looked up from germline, CDR1 is MNHEY and CDR2 is SVGEGT. V shed 0 bases and J shed 6 bases, with 18 bases lying between them. The CDR3 loop reads CASSYSNVKSPVNEQFF. CDR3 in DNA: TGTGCCAGCAGTTACTCGAATGTTAAGTCTCCGGTCAATGAGCAGTTCTTC.